This TCR beta chain was found in a study of T cells in Graves' hyperthyroidism and ophthalmopathy. This clonotype came up a few times. Trimming pared 0 bases from V and 4 bases from J, leaving 12 bases between. Germline V gives CDR1 SQVTM, CDR2 ANQGSEA. This CDR3 contains 14 residues. TCR beta CDR3 regions were amplified from RNA transcripts. First-round RT-PCR with HTBI primers amplified the TCR CDR3 region. TCRdb re-called the multiplex PCR reads through MiXCR, storing one row per CDR3 protein. The sample carries under 300,000 distinct CDR3 sequences, nearly 15% recorded once. Sequenced sample: blood. This clonotype originated in a woman aged 45-65 years with Graves' hyperthyroidism that later progressed to Graves' ophthalmopathy. This chain uses TRBV29-1 with TRBJ1-2; maybe TRBD1 (5 bases). This CDR3 reads CSVEEAGGGYGYTF. CDR3 in DNA: TGCAGCGTTGAAGAGGCCGGGGGAGGCTATGGCTACACCTTC.